This T cell receptor beta chain was found in a study of OX40 agonist ivuxolimab in advanced cancers. Only in-frame clones appear in the TCRdb table, and some are missing; sequencing was by immunoSEQ multiplex PCR. The sample lists nearly 110,000 clones, roughly nine tenths occurring once. General observations from the study: In the expanded peripheral T cells, antigen specificity was never determined. CD4+ T cells averaged fewer expanded clones than CD8+ T cells. Compared with others, partial responders at 0.1-3.0 mg/kg displayed clonal expansion among the lowest.

V was pared by 5 bases and J by 2 bases, with 5 bases of the junction left unmatched. Germline V gene data show CDR1 as SGDLS and CDR2 as YYNGEE. The CDR3 has 14 amino acids. Regarding this clone: The antigen is undetermined.

The starting material was CD4+ or CD8+ T cells sorted from blood, obtained in a trial of the OX40 agonist ivuxolimab. The genes are TRBV9 and TRBJ2-7; 9 bases line up with TRBD2. The source is an adult with an advanced solid tumor such as melanoma, head and neck, liver or kidney cancer. CDR3 DNA sequence: TGTGCCAGCAGTGCGGGGGGGGTCGCCTACGAGCAGTACTTC. Amino acid sequence: CASSAGGVAYEQYF. The full variable domain, rest sourced from reference TRBV9 and TRBJ2-7, is DSGVTQTPKHLITATGQRVTLRCSPRSGDLSVYWYQQSLDQGLQFLIQYYNGEERAKGNILERFSAQQFPDLHSELNLSSLELGDSALYFCASSAGGVAYEQYFGPGTRLTVT.